The 21 T cell receptor beta chains reported below all come from one sample, sequenced in a study of T cell clonality in common variable immunodeficiency. The protocol was immunoSEQ multiplex PCR, while the TCRdb copy is restricted to in-frame clones and leaves out a portion. The profile covers some 53,000 clones, none occurring a single time. Sequenced sample: peripheral blood mononuclear cells. The receptors stem from a person aged 18 to 70 in good health.

Many counts were recorded for this clone. CDR3 in amino acids: CASSLVPGMPYGYTF. CDR3 bases read: TGTGCCAGCAGCTTAGTCCCAGGGATGCCTTATGGC. J is TRBJ1-2 and V is TRBV11-2; D might be TRBD1 (5 bases). The read comes to an end 3 residues before the CDR3 does, leaving the germline J gene to fill in the end. There are 15 residues in the CDR3. V was clipped by 1 base and J by 5 bases, with 14 bases between them. Germline values: CDR1 SGHAT, CDR2 FQNNGV. The variable domain in full, with the rest retrieved from reference TRBV11-2 and TRBJ1-2, is EAGVAQSPRYKIIEKRQSVAFWCNPISGHATLYWYQQILGQGPKLLIQFQNNGVVDDSQLPKDRFSAERLKGVDSTLKIQPAKLEDSAVYLCASSLVPGMPYGYTFGSGTRLTVV.

This clone was counted many times. Other nucleotide sequences from this sample produce the same CDR3. The CDR3 bases that were read are TGCGCCAGCAGCTTGGTTGAGGGTTACGAG. Protein: CASSLVEGYE. The CDR3 in its entirety is CASSLVEGYEQYF. The chain uses TRBV5-1 and TRBJ2-7, with D maybe TRBD2 (5 bases). The read halts 3 residues ahead of the CDR3 end, with the missing end drawn from the germline J gene. Germline-derived CDR1 and CDR2 are SGHRS and YFSETQ. This CDR3 spans 13 amino acids. Trimming removed 0 bases from V and 4 bases from J, with 8 bases in between.

This clone was observed at least ten times. From the germline J gene comes the end of the CDR3, since the read stops 3 residues before it. This rearrangement joins TRBV6-1 to TRBJ2-7; 7 nucleotides match TRBD2. The CDR3 is 15 residues long. V was clipped by 4 bases and J by 0 bases; unmatched bases: 6. Germline V gene sequence: CDR1 MNHNS, CDR2 SASEGT. The CDR3 protein is CASSVEAGSSYEQYF. CDR3 DNA, as far as it was read: TGTGCCAGCAGTGTGGAAGCGGGAAGCTCCTACGAG.

This clone has ten or more counts. The CDR3 goes on 3 residues after the read ends, and that part is filled in from the germline J gene. The genes are TRBV7-9 and TRBJ1-3, with a possible D match to TRBD1 (5 bases). This CDR3 comprises 14 residues. CDR1 is SEHNR, CDR2 FQNEAQ, per germline (reference sequence). Deletions cut 5 bases from V and 0 bases from J, with 8 bases between. The CDR3 spells CASSQGDSGNTIYF. The covered CDR3 bases are TGTGCCAGCAGCCAAGGGGACTCTGGAAACACC. Together with reference TRBV7-9 and TRBJ1-3, the CDR3 gives the full variable domain: DTGVSQNPRHKITKRGQNVTFRCDPISEHNRLYWYRQTLGQGPEFLTYFQNEAQLEKSRLLSDRFSAERPKGSFSTLEIQRTEQGDSAMYLCASSQGDSGNTIYFGEGSWLTVV.

This clone was recorded many times. The read finishes 3 residues shy of the CDR3 end, and the germline J gene is used to complete it. This chain joins TRBV20-1 and TRBJ2-1; a weak D match, TRBD2 (6 bases). CDR3 size: 11 residues. CDR1 and CDR2 (germline): DFQATT, SNEGSKA (reference sequence). Deletions cut 3 bases from V and 9 bases from J, with 9 bases between. This CDR3 reads CSASGSGEQFF. CDR3 DNA (partial): TGCAGTGCTAGCGGGAGCGGTGAG.

This clone came up many times. The CDR3 extends 3 residues past the end of the read, so its final part is completed from the germline J gene. The V call is TRBV5-5, the J call TRBJ1-5, with D tentatively TRBD1 (6 bases). This CDR3 is built from 15 residues. Between the trimmed V and J ends, which lost 2 bases and 4 bases, there was a span of 13 bases. Germline loops: CDR1 SGHKS, CDR2 YYEKEE (reference sequence). The covered CDR3 bases are TGTGCCAGCAGCTTAGGACAGAGTGGGAATCAGCCC. Its protein is CASSLGQSGNQP. The whole CDR3 reads CASSLGQSGNQPQHF.

This clone has more than one count but fewer than ten. Read sequence stops 3 residues before the CDR3 end, and the germline J gene provides the missing end. This chain joins TRBV18 and TRBJ1-2; TRBD1 is a possible D gene (5 bases). From germline, CDR1 is KGHSH and CDR2 LQKENI. The CDR3 extends over 15 amino acids. CDR3 sequence reads: CASSPTSGGSYDYTF. The CDR3 bases that were read are TGTGCCAGCTCACCAACTAGCGGGGGTTCCTACGAC.

This clone was seen repeatedly, ten times or more. The sequenced part of the CDR3 DNA is TGCAGCGTTGATTCGAGGTCGTCTGAA. Translated: CSVDSRSSE. From start to end, the CDR3 is CSVDSRSSEAFF. The chain carries TRBV29-1 and TRBJ1-1; no definite D call. The read comes to an end 3 residues before the CDR3 does, leaving the germline J gene to fill in the end. This CDR3 spans 12 amino acids. Germline V CDR1 and CDR2: SQVTM, ANQGSEA. V was shortened by 3 bases and J by 6 bases, with 11 bases between the two germline ends. The whole variable domain, remainder taken from reference TRBV29-1 and TRBJ1-1, is SAVISQKPSRDICQRGTSLTIQCQVDSQVTMMFWYRQQPGQSLTLIATANQGSEATYESGFVIDKFPISRPNLTFSTLTVSNMSPEDSSIYLCSVDSRSSEAFFGQGTRLTVV.

As to this clone: The read finishes 3 residues shy of the CDR3 end, and the germline J gene is used to complete it. The chain recombines TRBV11-3 with TRBJ2-1, with 7 bases identical to TRBD2. This CDR3 is built from 13 residues. V gave up 2 bases and J gave up 6 bases; unmatched junction bases: 1. Germline V CDR1 and CDR2: SGHNT, YENEEA. The part of the CDR3 DNA that was read is TGTGCCAGCAGCTTAAGCGGGGCCAATGAG. This sequence encodes CASSLSGANE. The full CDR3 protein reads CASSLSGANEQFF.

This clone was detected many times. CDR3 DNA (partial): TGTGCCACCCGAGACAGAAAAACAGGGATTAGTAAAAATGAG. Its translation: CATRDRKTGISKNE. The whole CDR3 protein reads CATRDRKTGISKNEQFF. The chain carries TRBV6-2 or TRBV6-3 and TRBJ2-1; possible D gene TRBD1, 6 bases. The read is 3 residues too short to cover the CDR3 end, so that end is filled in from the germline J gene. Germline V gene sequence: CDR1 MNHEY, CDR2 SVGEGT. The CDR3 has 17 residues. The V and J ends lost 10 bases and 7 bases respectively, with 29 bases between them.

This clone was counted between two and nine times. Coverage ceases 3 residues before the CDR3 finishes, and the germline J gene fills in the end. This sequence joins TRBV6-4 and TRBJ2-1, with 10 bases lining up with TRBD2. Germline lookup yields CDR1 MRHNA and CDR2 SNTAGT. The CDR3 totals 16 residues. V gave up 3 bases and J gave up 8 bases; unmatched junction bases: 10. The CDR3 here is CASSDRASGSPDEQFF. CDR3 bases read: TGTGCCAGCAGTGATAGAGCTAGCGGGAGTCCCGATGAG.

In this sample, this clone turned up many times. The read is 3 residues too short to cover the CDR3 end, so that end is filled in from the germline J gene. This chain uses TRBV7-2 with TRBJ2-1, with D perhaps matching TRBD1 (5 bases). CDR3 size: 15 residues. Trimming stripped 2 bases from V and 8 bases from J, with 16 bases between. Germline-derived CDR1 and CDR2 are SGHTA and FQGNSA. CDR3 amino acids: CASSLTGHKGDEQFF. Partial CDR3 DNA: TGTGCCAGCAGCTTAACAGGTCACAAGGGCGATGAG.

This clone was seen at least ten times. The CDR3 end is not reached by the read, which stops 3 residues before it; the germline J gene fills it in. The chain combines TRBV20-1 with TRBJ2-5, with 10 bases identical to TRBD2. Germline CDR1 and CDR2: DFQATT and SNEGSKA (reference sequence). The CDR3 loop spans 17 amino acids. The ends lost 6 bases at V and 0 bases at J; junction bases unmatched: 13. CDR3 DNA, as far as it was read: TGCAGTGCGATAGCGGGAGGACAACGGACCTACCAAGAGACC. This translates into CSAIAGGQRTYQET. The entire CDR3 protein reads CSAIAGGQRTYQETQYF.

This clone was seen repeatedly, ten times or more. Coverage ceases 3 residues before the CDR3 finishes, and the germline J gene fills in the end. The sample contains more than one DNA sequence encoding this CDR3. The chain uses TRBV7-2 and TRBJ2-7; possibly TRBD2 for D (6 bases). Germline CDR1 and CDR2: SGHTA and FQGNSA. V shed 2 bases and J shed 4 bases, with 9 bases lying between them. The CDR3 covers 13 residues. CDR3 bases read: TGTGCCAGCAGCTTATGGCGGGGTTACGAG. This encodes CASSLWRGYE. From start to end, the CDR3 is CASSLWRGYEQYF.

This clone was detected many times. The read terminates 3 residues ahead of where the CDR3 ends, so the germline J gene completes it. The rearrangement uses TRBV19 and TRBJ2-3, with 13 nucleotides matching TRBD2. The ends lost 6 bases at V and 2 bases at J; junction bases unmatched: 8. There are 17 residues in the CDR3. The germline CDR1 and CDR2 sequences are LNHDA and SQIVND (reference sequence). The sequenced part of the CDR3 DNA is TGTGCCAGTAGCTCCGGGACTAGCGGGACGTACACAGATACG. Translating it yields CASSSGTSGTYTDT. The entire CDR3 reads CASSSGTSGTYTDTQYF.

This clone was detected ten times or more. The read falls 3 residues short of the CDR3 end, and the missing part is taken from the germline J gene. The chain carries TRBV30 and TRBJ2-3; D may be TRBD2 (5 bases). This CDR3 comprises 13 residues. Germline lookup yields CDR1 GTSNPN and CDR2 SVGIG (reference sequence). Trimming took 3 bases from V and 0 from J, leaving 7 bases between them. The CDR3 reads CAWSGDSTDTQYF. CDR3 DNA (partial): TGTGCCTGGAGCGGGGATAGCACAGATACG.

This clone came up many times. The read finishes 3 residues shy of the CDR3 end, and the germline J gene is used to complete it. The chain employs TRBV5-1 and TRBJ1-1; D unclear. CDR3 length: 14 residues. CDR1 SGHRS and CDR2 YFSETQ come from the germline V gene. Trimming stripped 4 bases from V and 1 base from J, with 11 bases between. The covered CDR3 bases are TGCGCCAGCAGCCCCTCAGCGGGGAACACTGAA. Its protein product is CASSPSAGNTE. The entire CDR3 is CASSPSAGNTEAFF. Full variable domain (rest looked up from reference TRBV5-1 and TRBJ1-1): KAGVTQTPRYLIKTRGQQVTLSCSPISGHRSVSWYQQTPGQGLQFLFEYFSETQRNKGNFPGRFSGRQFSNSRSEMNVSTLELGDSALYLCASSPSAGNTEAFFGQGTRLTVV.

This clone occurred many times. The read terminates 3 residues ahead of where the CDR3 ends, so the germline J gene completes it. The chain joins TRBV7-3 to TRBJ2-1; 10 bases are a match to TRBD2. This CDR3 is built from 16 residues. Germline lookup yields CDR1 SGHTA and CDR2 FQGTGA. V shed 0 bases, J shed 7 bases, and the junction held 6 bases outside the gene matches. Incomplete CDR3 DNA: TGTGCCAGCAGCTTAACATATTCACTAGCGGGAAATGAG. Residues: CASSLTYSLAGNE. The full CDR3 protein is CASSLTYSLAGNEQFF.

This clone was detected ten times or more. The read stops 3 residues short of the end of the CDR3; the missing end is completed from the germline J gene. The V gene is TRBV12-3 or TRBV12-4, the J gene TRBJ2-7; TRBD1 matches at 8 bases. V shed 7 bases and J 0 bases; nucleotides not matched to a gene: 8. The CDR3 has 15 residues. This CDR3 is CASKGGQANSYEQYF. CDR3 DNA, as far as it was read: TGTGCCAGCAAGGGGGGACAGGCTAACTCCTACGAG.

This clone appeared many times. The read stops 3 residues short of the end of the CDR3; the missing end is completed from the germline J gene. This chain uses TRBV20-1 with TRBJ2-1; 10 bases line up with TRBD2. Germline V gene data show CDR1 as DFQATT and CDR2 as SNEGSKA (reference sequence). There are 19 residues in the CDR3. J gave up 3 bases and V 6 bases, and 20 bases lay outside the gene matches. CDR3 residues: CSAKSRGLAQRKSYNEQFF. CDR3 DNA, as far as it was read: TGCAGTGCCAAGAGTAGGGGACTAGCGCAGAGAAAAAGCTACAATGAG.

In its sample, this clone was seen many times. The read gets to within 3 residues of the CDR3 end, and the germline J gene fills in the rest. This chain uses TRBV20-1 with TRBJ2-7, with TRBD2 matching 8 bases. Germline V gene data show CDR1 as DFQATT and CDR2 as SNEGSKA (reference sequence). Trimming cost V 1 base and J 4 bases; bases outside gene matches: 9. The CDR3 totals 15 residues. The sequenced part of the CDR3 DNA is TGCAGTGCTAGAGGATCTGGGACTAGGATATACGAG. It yields the protein CSARGSGTRIYE. The CDR3 in its entirety is CSARGSGTRIYEQYF.